The 25 T cell receptor beta chains in this list originate from one sample, sequenced in a study of T-cell reconstitution after alpha-beta-depleted transplantation in children listed by TCRdb under 2016. What this sample's time point label stands for: day 60 (about 2 months) after transplantation. The treatment or condition label, read with the paper, signifies: allogeneic hematopoietic cell transplantation with graft depleted of TCRalphabeta T cells and CD19 B cells. Library construction relied on PCR. The sample was run on an Illumina HiSeq 2500. TCR library preparation used molecular barcoding, with unique molecular identifiers applied to normalize quantification of the TCRbeta repertoire. TCRdb itself trimmed the public reads at Q25 with fastp, ran MiXCR and retained productive beta chains. Records with the same CDR3 protein are collapsed into one entry carrying the most frequent genes and DNA. The sample records about 97,000 distinct CDR3 sequences, 4.5% to 7.5% of which are singletons. Of the sample, roughly 5.5% falls within the top ten clones.

The source was PBMCs, mostly from graft donor cells, collected 60 days after TCRalphabeta/CD19-depleted stem cell transplant. The receptors were gathered from a female patient aged 2-9 years who had a stem cell transplant for Fanconi anemia, so the T cells may come from the graft donor.

In this sample, this clonotype turned up many times. This chain links TRBV28 with TRBJ1-4; D is perhaps TRBD1 (5 bases). CDR1 is MDHEN and CDR2 is SYDVKM in the germline V gene. V lost 3 bases and J lost 4, with 9 bases in between. The CDR3 extends over 14 amino acids. The CDR3 protein is CASSLEGLNEKLFF. The CDR3 coding sequence is TGTGCCAGCAGTTTGGAGGGGCTTAATGAAAAACTGTTTTTT. Variable domain in full (rest from reference TRBV28 and TRBJ1-4): DVKVTQSSRYLVKRTGEKVFLECVQDMDHENMFWYRQDPGLGLRLIYFSYDVKMKEKGDIPEGYSVSREKKERFSLILESASTNQTSMYLCASSLEGLNEKLFFGSGTQLSVL.

This clonotype was found many times. The V and J genes are TRBV5-1 and TRBJ2-7, with 9 bases fitting TRBD1. Trimming removed 0 bases from V and 4 bases from J; junction bases left unmatched: 11. Looked up from germline, CDR1 is SGHRS and CDR2 is YFSETQ. This CDR3 is 17 amino acids long. CDR3 region: CASSLGPVGTGLYEQYF. The CDR3 coding sequence is TGCGCCAGCAGCTTGGGCCCCGTCGGGACAGGGTTATACGAGCAGTACTTC.

This clonotype was counted between two and nine times. This chain joins TRBV7-9 and TRBJ1-2; 10 bases are shared with TRBD1. The CDR3 has 15 amino acids. V dropped 5 bases and J dropped 3; count of bases not matched to a gene: 6. From germline, CDR1 is SEHNR and CDR2 FQNEAQ (reference sequence). The CDR3 DNA follows: TGTGCCAGCAGCCTAGGACAGGGGGACTACTATGGCTACACCTTC. It is translated as CASSLGQGDYYGYTF.

This clonotype was found a few times. The chain uses TRBV6-1 and TRBJ1-5; D remains unclear. The CDR3 has 12 residues. Germline loops: CDR1 MNHNS, CDR2 SASEGT. V lost 7 bases to trimming and J lost 5 bases, with 9 bases between them. CDR3 nucleotides: TGTGCCAGCAACCAGGTAGATCAGCCCCAGCATTTT. Its protein product is CASNQVDQPQHF.

The V gene is TRBV10-3, the J gene TRBJ2-5, with a tentative D call TRBD2 (5 bases). V lost 7 bases, J lost 2 bases, and 11 bases lay in between. The CDR3 length is 13 residues. Germline V CDR1 and CDR2: ENHRY, SYGVKD. CDR3 nucleotide sequence: TGTGCCATCACGTCGGGGTTTCAAGAGACCCAGTACTTC. Its protein product is CAITSGFQETQYF.

This rearrangement joins TRBV18 to TRBJ2-1; no clear D. The CDR3 is 15 residues long. Germline CDR1 KGHSH, CDR2 LQKENI. Trimming took off 3 bases at V and 10 bases at J, with 19 bases between the two ends. The CDR3 here is CASSPNPRLNFEQFF. The CDR3 nucleotides are TGTGCCAGCTCACCTAACCCCAGGCTAAACTTCGAGCAGTTCTTC.

This clonotype occurred many times. The chain joins TRBV5-1 to TRBJ2-3; 8 nucleotides line up with TRBD2. Germline V gene sequence: CDR1 SGHRS, CDR2 YFSETQ. The CDR3 has 14 residues. V shed 4 bases and J 3 bases; nucleotides not matched to a gene: 4. The CDR3 region is CASSPGLETDTQYF. The CDR3 region has the DNA TGCGCCAGCAGCCCGGGACTAGAGACAGATACGCAGTATTTT.

By share, this clonotype counts as medium-sized. This chain connects TRBV5-1 to TRBJ2-7, with 8 bases lining up with TRBD2. V gave up 0 bases and J gave up 6 bases; unmatched junction bases: 5. The CDR3 spans 14 residues. The germline CDR1 and CDR2 sequences are SGHRS and YFSETQ. The CDR3 sequence: CASSLGGTSREQYF. The CDR3 nucleotides are TGCGCCAGCAGCTTGGGGGGGACTAGTCGCGAGCAGTACTTC.

V usage is TRBV20-1 and J usage is TRBJ2-5, with 10 positions matching TRBD2. The germline V gene encodes CDR1 DFQATT and CDR2 SNEGSKA (reference sequence). Trimming cost V 7 bases and J 5 bases; bases outside gene matches: 7. The CDR3 is made up of 13 amino acids. CDR3 nucleotides: TGCAGTGGAAAGCGGGAGGGCCGTGAGACCCAGTACTTC. Protein: CSGKREGRETQYF.

This clonotype was counted ten times or more. The chain joins TRBV12-5 to TRBJ2-5; D is uncertain. The CDR3 spans 13 residues. The V end lost 3 bases, the J end lost 1 base, and 6 bases lay between the germline ends. CDR1 is LGHNT, CDR2 FRNRAP, per germline. The CDR3 loop reads CASGFDLQETQYF. CDR3 DNA: TGTGCTAGTGGTTTTGATCTCCAAGAGACCCAGTACTTC.

J is TRBJ1-2 and V is TRBV20-1; D gene uncertain. This CDR3 contains 13 residues. The germline V gene encodes CDR1 DFQATT and CDR2 SNEGSKA (reference sequence). V was clipped by 3 bases and J by 4 bases, with 12 bases between them. The CDR3 loop reads CSASTVGLYGYTF. The CDR3 DNA is TGCAGTGCTAGCACTGTGGGCCTCTATGGCTACACCTTC.

This clonotype was detected ten times or more. The chain carries TRBV7-2 and TRBJ2-1, with D perhaps TRBD1 or TRBD2 (5 bases each). Germline loops: CDR1 SGHTA, CDR2 FQGNSA. V was shortened by 0 bases and J by 2 bases, with 8 bases between the two germline ends. There are 15 residues in the CDR3. CDR3 bases: TGTGCCAGCAGCTTAGCGGGACCACCCTACAATGAGCAGTTCTTC. Its translation is CASSLAGPPYNEQFF.

V gene TRBV6-5 combines with J gene TRBJ2-3, with TRBD2 identical over 10 bases. Trimming cost V 0 bases and J 6 bases; bases outside gene matches: 6. Germline-derived CDR1 and CDR2 are MNHEY and SVGAGI. This CDR3 region has 16 residues. CDR3 protein: CASSYSLAGKQDTQYF. The CDR3, as DNA: TGTGCCAGCAGTTACTCACTAGCGGGAAAACAGGATACGCAGTATTTT.

This clonotype has only a few counts. The rearrangement uses TRBV5-1 and TRBJ2-3; TRBD2 matches 8 bases. The CDR3 length is 17 residues. V dropped 6 bases and J dropped 6; count of bases not matched to a gene: 18. Germline V gene lookup returns CDR1 SGHRS and CDR2 YFSETQ. In DNA form, the CDR3 reads TGCGCCAGCACCCCATACGGCGGGGGGCACACGTCGGATACGCAGTATTTT. It encodes CASTPYGGGHTSDTQYF.

This clonotype turned up a few times. The chain combines TRBV5-1 with TRBJ2-7, with TRBD2 identical over 11 bases. V lost 1 base to trimming and J lost 3 bases; unmatched junction nucleotides: 18. The CDR3 runs to 20 residues. CDR1 and CDR2 from the germline V gene are SGHRS and YFSETQ. The CDR3 loop is CASSLRALAGDRSLYYEQYF. The CDR3 DNA reads as TGCGCCAGCAGCTTGAGGGCACTAGCGGGAGACAGGTCCCTCTACTACGAGCAGTACTTC.

Many counts were recorded for this clonotype. The chain links TRBV7-9 to TRBJ2-5; D gene uncertain. CDR1 is SEHNR and CDR2 is FQNEAQ in the germline V gene (reference sequence). The CDR3 is made up of 11 amino acids. Trimming removed 5 bases at V and 2 bases at J, with 3 bases between. The CDR3 here is CASSRQETQYF. In nucleotides, the CDR3 is TGTGCCAGCAGCCGTCAAGAGACCCAGTACTTC.

J is TRBJ2-1 and V is TRBV9; TRBD1 might be the D (6 bases). Per germline, CDR1 SGDLS and CDR2 YYNGEE. The CDR3 runs 15 residues. V lost 4 bases and J 4 bases, leaving 15 bases between the germline ends. The DNA of the CDR3 is TGTGCCAGCAGCCCCGGGACACATACATACAATGAGCAGTTCTTC. Protein product: CASSPGTHTYNEQFF.

This clonotype was picked up many times. This chain links TRBV5-1 with TRBJ2-7, with TRBD2 matching 7 bases. This CDR3 contains 14 residues. The V gene's germline CDR1 is SGHRS and CDR2 YFSETQ. Trimming took 0 bases from V and 3 from J; bases not matched to a gene: 3. The CDR3: CASSLGGGGYEQYF. CDR3 nucleotide sequence: TGCGCCAGCAGCTTGGGAGGCGGGGGCTACGAGCAGTACTTC.

The V call is TRBV12-3 or TRBV12-4, the J call TRBJ2-5, with D hard to call. The CDR3 contains 12 residues. The germline V and J ends were trimmed by 10 bases and 5 bases, with 14 bases remaining between them. In nucleotides, the CDR3 is TGTGCCAACACTTCCCCTTTGGAGACCCAGTACTTC. As protein: CANTSPLETQYF.

The sample holds many counts of this clonotype. V and J are TRBV5-1 and TRBJ2-1, with 9 bases lining up with TRBD1. V shed 3 bases and J 10 bases; nucleotides not matched to a gene: 11. Looked up from germline, CDR1 is SGHRS and CDR2 is YFSETQ. The CDR3 spans 15 residues. CDR3 in amino acids: CASSSGTGLAGEQFF. CDR3 bases: TGCGCCAGCAGCTCCGGGACAGGGTTGGCTGGAGAGCAGTTCTTC.

This clonotype was recorded at least ten times. The chain's CDR3 is CASSQPSTDTQYF. The CDR3, as DNA: TGTGCCAGCAGCCAGCCCAGCACAGATACGCAGTATTTT. The chain combines TRBV3-1 with TRBJ2-3; D uncertain. CDR1 and CDR2 from the germline V gene are LGHDT and YNNKEL (reference sequence). This CDR3 region has 13 residues. Trimming took 3 bases from V and 0 from J, leaving 4 bases between them.

This clonotype was observed a handful of times. The V call is TRBV20-1, the J call TRBJ2-1; D may correspond to TRBD1 or TRBD2 (5 bases each). This CDR3 region has 11 residues. CDR1 and CDR2 from the germline V gene are DFQATT and SNEGSKA (reference sequence). Trimming took 3 bases from V and 8 from J, leaving 8 bases between them. The CDR3 coding sequence is TGCAGTGCTAGTGGGGGAGATGAGCAGTTCTTC. It is translated as CSASGGDEQFF.

The table lists this clonotype with a few counts. The chain employs TRBV7-8 and TRBJ2-5; the D is unclear. The germline V and J ends were trimmed by 5 bases and 2 bases, with 9 bases remaining between them. The CDR3 has 13 amino acids. Germline V CDR1 and CDR2: SGHVS, FQNEAQ. CDR3 loop: CASSRWLQETQYF. DNA of the CDR3: TGTGCCAGCAGCCGGTGGCTTCAAGAGACCCAGTACTTC. The complete variable domain, with remaining parts taken from reference TRBV7-8 and TRBJ2-5, reads GAGVSQSPRYKVAKRGQDVALRCDPISGHVSLFWYQQALGQGPEFLTYFQNEAQLDKSGLPSDRFFAERPEGSVSTLKIQRTQQEDSAVYLCASSRWLQETQYFGPGTRLLVL.

This clonotype was picked up many times. J is TRBJ2-1 and V is TRBV20-1; possible D gene TRBD1, 5 bases. The V gene lost 3 bases and the J gene lost 16 bases, with 13 bases spanning the gap. Looked up from germline, CDR1 is DFQATT and CDR2 is SNEGSKA (reference sequence). The CDR3 has 10 amino acids. The CDR3 coding sequence is TGCAGTGCTAGTGTAACAGGTCCCTTCTTC. This gives the protein CSASVTGPFF.

At least ten counts were recorded for this clonotype. This sequence joins TRBV7-2 and TRBJ1-5; D remains unclear. V was shortened by 5 bases and J by 6 bases, with 14 bases between the two germline ends. Germline loops: CDR1 SGHTA, CDR2 FQGNSA. The CDR3 runs to 14 residues. The CDR3 nucleotides read TGTGCCAGCAGCGCCGTTCTACAAGTTCAGCCCCAGCATTTT. Amino acid sequence: CASSAVLQVQPQHF.